Many counts were recorded for the clone carrying this T cell receptor (beta chain). These data originate in a study of T cells of healthy individuals. Germline V gene lookup returns CDR1 SGHVS and CDR2 FNYEAQ. V gave up 5 bases and J gave up 3 bases, with 16 bases separating them. The CDR3 has 16 residues. TCRdb ran MiXCR on the 5' RACE reads and lists one entry per CDR3 protein. This sample yields about 41,000 distinct CDR3 sequences, of which about 5% are seen a single time; under 10% belongs to the top ten. The chain links TRBV7-6 to TRBJ1-4, with D unclear. This clonotype was obtained from a human donor in good health. The CDR3 sequence: CASSLRRAGPNEKLFF. Here the CDR3 DNA reads TGTGCCAGCAGCCTGCGTCGGGCAGGCCCTAATGAAAAACTGTTTTTT.